What follows describes a single T cell receptor (beta chain). Its antigen remains undetermined. Within one base of it there is no much larger clone, and no base qualities were kept. The junction shows trimming of 5 bases on V and 9 bases on J, and the gene matches do not reach 9 bases of it. There are 16 amino acids in the CDR3, from cysteine to phenylalanine inclusive. Only the CDR3 part of the read is kept: 48 bases, read in frame from the first base. This specimen comes from a study of regulatory T cells in long-lasting Graves disease (dated by TCRdb to the early 2020s). Some background on the complete study: Antithyroid drugs had been taken for less than 3 months by newly diagnosed Graves' disease patients. Persistent Graves' disease patients were compared with newly diagnosed Graves' disease patients by peripheral blood TCR sequencing and RNA sequencing. The study was registered as a clinical trial and conducted in China. A total of approximately 35 samples were covered by TCR sequencing, comprising around 13 persistent and around 20 newly diagnosed Graves' disease patients.

Library construction relied on multiplex PCR. This sample was sequenced with an Illumina HiSeq 4000. To build TCR beta libraries, CDR3 regions were amplified by Arm-PCR using iRepertoire HTBI primers. Before sequencing, the PCR products went through gel purification. Concerning the study's data processing: A total of fewer than 70 TRBV and some 15 TRBJ segments were identified across samples and were used for gene usage analysis of CDR3 amino acid clonotypes. COPE and FqMerger were used to merge the filtered high-quality paired reads into contigs. Contigs were aligned with BLAST to IMGT TRBV, TRBD and TRBJ reference genes, and CDR3 was defined per IMGT. Clonotypes above 0.1% frequency were classified as highly expanded clones. Shannon entropy served as the measure of repertoire diversity, while the Gini coefficient captured V-J evenness. Public clonotypes were defined as clonotypes shared by more than one individual. Clones were called with MiXCR by TCRdb after fastp trimmed the public reads at Q25, and only in-frame beta chains were retained. Rows are unified per CDR3 protein, each entry keeping the most common DNA and genes. Here the V and J calls rest on TCRdb's processing, not on the authors' analysis. The sample table shows hundreds of thousands of distinct CDR3 sequences, and roughly a sixth are seen once. 25% of the sample is in the top ten clones.

The time point label, as the study defines it: newly diagnosed GD, antithyroid drugs for less than 3 months. For both TCR sequencing and RNA sequencing, RNA was extracted from PBMCs in TRIzol. The diagnosis of Graves' disease was made according to American Thyroid Association guidelines. Patients for the study were recruited at an endocrinology department in Xi'an, China. From each patient, approximately 10 milliliters of peripheral blood was collected into an EDTA anticoagulant tube. PBMCs were isolated by Ficoll Paque Plus density gradient separation without further T cell sorting. RNA quality was checked with an Agilent 2100 Bioanalyzer and agarose gel, and concentration with a NanoDrop 2000. The paper as a whole reports these results and caveats: Sequencing and analysis were limited to the TCR beta chain. Lower TCR Shannon entropy and fewer highly expanded clones were observed in persistent Graves' disease patients than in newly diagnosed patients, which suggested clonal expansion. More public clonotypes were shared among persistent patients (about 2,800) than among newly diagnosed patients (more than 900). As a limitation, the authors acknowledged that the small sample size may reduce accuracy. Only peripheral blood was studied, because thyroid tissue, the primary lesion, was inaccessible. Preferential use of TRBV28, TRBJ1-2 and TRBJ2-5 was observed in persistent disease, whereas TRBV20-1 and TRBJ2-1 were favored in newly diagnosed disease.

Another study also made use of these data, one on T cells in Graves' hyperthyroidism and ophthalmopathy. The second study also describes: Stable Graves' hyperthyroidism was defined as the absence of progression to ophthalmopathy over 18 months of follow-up. The hyperthyroidism patients were between 18 and 65 years old and newly diagnosed, with a disease duration of less than 2 months. Patients with uncontrolled infections, other autoimmune diseases, pregnancy or lactation were excluded. Diagnoses relied on clinical symptoms, serum thyroxine and TRAb, thyroid ultrasound and orbital computed tomography. The first round of RT-PCR for the TCR CDR3 was performed with the HTBI primer set and the Qiagen OneStep RT-PCR kit. Blood samples also contained most of the expanded thyroid clonotypes (frequency above 0.001), which suggests that blood repertoires may reflect thyroid immune responses. A model built on a 13 V-J signature distinguished ophthalmopathy from stable hyperthyroidism, reaching around 90% sensitivity and around 82% specificity in cross-validation and 80%/75% in testing. In validation, the model predicted progression to ophthalmopathy a median of approximately 6.6 months before onset, with approximately 70% sensitivity and just under 75% specificity. TCR V-J signatures able to tell the groups apart were searched for in a discovery cohort of 90 to 100 patients, of whom over 40 had Graves' ophthalmopathy and around 56 had stable Graves' hyperthyroidism. Prospective prediction of ophthalmopathy was tested in an independent validation cohort of some 19 hyperthyroidism patients and some 17 patients who later progressed to ophthalmopathy. The approximately 100 discovery patients were randomly split 7:3 into training and test sets. Thyroid tissue and blood T-cell repertoires from roughly six Graves' hyperthyroidism patients were also compared in the study. After sampling, hyperthyroidism patients received methimazole starting at 30 mg daily, and ophthalmopathy patients received high-dose intravenous methylprednisolone. The libraries were constructed in a second round of multiplex PCR and then size-selected and purified. The libraries were sequenced on an Illumina HiSeq2000 using paired-end 100 bp reads. SOAPnuke was used to process the raw data, removing reads that contained adapters or uncalled bases, had a mean Phred below 15, or lacked an exact match to the constant primer or identifier. High-quality paired reads were merged using COPE v1.2.5, and each unique nucleotide sequence was defined as a clonotype. MiTCR v1.1 was used to align the clonotypes against IMGT TRBV, TRBD and TRBJ reference segments. The analysis included only V-J combinations with a frequency above 0.0001, which together covered 99% to 99.2% of the repertoires. The TCS score was defined as the ratio of F50 (clonal expansion) to E x V (chaos), calculated using BLOSUM62-based TCRdist between CDR3 peptides within each V-J. Welch's t-statistics and random forest reduced roughly 540 V-J features to around 14, which were used in a naive Bayes classifier (R e1071). No statistical method was used to fix the sample size in advance, and group allocation was not hidden from the investigators. The paper describes TCR Vbeta CDR3 sequencing of 120 to 150 peripheral blood samples, made up of roughly 45 ophthalmopathy patients, roughly 75 hyperthyroidism patients and roughly 17 progressor patients.

The rearranged segments are TRBV12-3 or TRBV12-4 and TRBJ2-1, and 14 bases in between align with TRBD2. This specimen consisted of peripheral blood mononuclear cells (PBMCs), obtained at new diagnosis, from a patient treated with antithyroid drugs. The receptor's source is a woman between 40 and 65 years old with Graves disease. Donor details come from another sample of the same person, matched by shared clones. The sequenced DNA: TGTGCCAGCAGTCCTGGACTAGCGGGGGGAAGCGGTGAGCAGTTCTTC. Protein translation: CASSPGLAGGSGEQFF.